This T cell receptor (beta chain) is drawn from a study of T cell responses to AZD1222 COVID-19 vaccine. CDR3 length equals 14 residues. Trimming cost V 4 bases and J 2 bases; bases outside gene matches: 4. Germline values: CDR1 SGHRS, CDR2 YFSETQ. Profiled with immunoSEQ multiplex PCR; TCRdb holds only in-frame clones, not every one. The sample includes around 130,000 clones, approximately 85% of them seen just once. The sequenced sample was peripheral blood, obtained 28 days after the second AZD1222 dose. The sequence came from an adult who received the AZD1222 COVID-19 vaccine. V is TRBV5-1 and J is TRBJ1-2; 8 bases fit TRBD1. DNA for the CDR3: TGCGCCAGCAGCCAGGACAGGGAGAACTATGGCTACACCTTC. Protein product: CASSQDRENYGYTF.